In this sample, the clone carrying this T cell receptor beta chain turned up a few times. The data derive from a study of blood T cell repertoires in COVID-19. Here immunoSEQ multiplex PCR was the method, and the copy in TCRdb shows in-frame clones only, minus some. The sample shows about 52,000 clones, 70% to 85% of them seen only once. CDR1 and CDR2 from the germline V gene are LNHDA and SQIVND (reference sequence). Trimming took off 5 bases at V and 6 bases at J, with 11 bases between the two ends. CDR3 length: 14 residues. The TCR sequence derives from a man older than 75 with COVID-19, enrolled during active disease. The rearrangement joins TRBV19 to TRBJ1-6; a weak D match, TRBD1 (6 bases). The sample comprised peripheral blood. The CDR3 nucleotides are TGTGCCAGTAGTCCCGGACAGCCTAATTCACCCCTCCACTTT. Amino acids: CASSPGQPNSPLHF.